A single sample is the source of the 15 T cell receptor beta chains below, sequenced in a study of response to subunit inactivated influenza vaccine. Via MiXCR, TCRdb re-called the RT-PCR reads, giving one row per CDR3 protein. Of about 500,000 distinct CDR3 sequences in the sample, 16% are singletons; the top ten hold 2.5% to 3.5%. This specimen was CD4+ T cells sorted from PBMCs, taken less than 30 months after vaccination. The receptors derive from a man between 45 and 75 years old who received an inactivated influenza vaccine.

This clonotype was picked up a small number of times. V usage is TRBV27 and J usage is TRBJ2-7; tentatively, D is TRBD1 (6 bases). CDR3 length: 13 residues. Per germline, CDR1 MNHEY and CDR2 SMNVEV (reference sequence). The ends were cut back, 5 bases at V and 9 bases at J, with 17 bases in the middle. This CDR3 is CASSPRTASGQYF. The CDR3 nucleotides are TGTGCCAGCAGTCCAAGGACAGCCTCCGGGCAGTACTTC.

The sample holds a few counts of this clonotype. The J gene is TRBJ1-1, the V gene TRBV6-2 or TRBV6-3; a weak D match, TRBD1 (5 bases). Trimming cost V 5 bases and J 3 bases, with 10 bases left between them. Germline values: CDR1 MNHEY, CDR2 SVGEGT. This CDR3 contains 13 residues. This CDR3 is CASSTSGYTEAFF. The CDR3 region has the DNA TGTGCCAGCAGTACTTCAGGGTACACTGAAGCTTTCTTT.

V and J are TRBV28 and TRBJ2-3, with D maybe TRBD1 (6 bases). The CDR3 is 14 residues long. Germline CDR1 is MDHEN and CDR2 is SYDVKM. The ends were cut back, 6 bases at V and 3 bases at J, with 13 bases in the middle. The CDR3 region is CASRQGIQTDTQYF. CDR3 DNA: TGTGCCAGCAGACAGGGAATCCAGACAGATACGCAGTATTTT.

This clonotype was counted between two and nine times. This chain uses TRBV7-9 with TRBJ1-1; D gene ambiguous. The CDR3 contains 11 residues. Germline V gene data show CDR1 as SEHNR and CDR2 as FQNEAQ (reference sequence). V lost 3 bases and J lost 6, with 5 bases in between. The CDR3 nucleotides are TGTGCCAGCAGCTTCCTGGCTGAAGCTTTCTTT. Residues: CASSFLAEAFF.

The CDR3 DNA follows: TGTGCCAGCAGTCCCCCCGGACAGGGTCGTCACACTGAAGCTTTCTTT. Its translation: CASSPPGQGRHTEAFF. This sequence joins TRBV28 and TRBJ1-1, with 8 bases that match TRBD1. CDR3 length: 16 residues. Germline V lookup: CDR1 MDHEN, CDR2 SYDVKM. J gave up 3 bases and V 5 bases, and 11 bases lay outside the gene matches.

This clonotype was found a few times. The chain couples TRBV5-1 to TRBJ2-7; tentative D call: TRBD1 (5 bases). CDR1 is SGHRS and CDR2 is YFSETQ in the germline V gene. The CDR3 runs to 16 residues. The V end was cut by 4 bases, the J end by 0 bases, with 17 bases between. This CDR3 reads CASSTGHGTTSYEQYF. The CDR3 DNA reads TGCGCCAGCAGCACCGGACACGGAACCACCTCCTACGAGCAGTACTTC.

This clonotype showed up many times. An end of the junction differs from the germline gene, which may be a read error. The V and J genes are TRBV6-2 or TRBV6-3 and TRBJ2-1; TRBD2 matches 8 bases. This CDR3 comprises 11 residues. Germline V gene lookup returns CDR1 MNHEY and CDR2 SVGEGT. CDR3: CASNDGTSLVF. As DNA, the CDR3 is TGTGCCAGCAACGACGGGACTAGTCTAGTCTTC.

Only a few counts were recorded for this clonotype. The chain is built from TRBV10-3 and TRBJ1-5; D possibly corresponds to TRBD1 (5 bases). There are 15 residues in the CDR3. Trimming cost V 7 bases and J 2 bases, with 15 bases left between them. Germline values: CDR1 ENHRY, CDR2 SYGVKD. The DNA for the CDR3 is TGTGCCATCAAGAGTTCGGGGGTTGGCAATCAGCCCCAGCATTTT. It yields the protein CAIKSSGVGNQPQHF.

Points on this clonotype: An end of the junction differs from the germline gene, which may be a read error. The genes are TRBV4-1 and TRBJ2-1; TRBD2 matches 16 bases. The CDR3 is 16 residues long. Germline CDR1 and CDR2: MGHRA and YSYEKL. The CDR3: CASSQDGGLAGGPRVF. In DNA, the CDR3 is TGCGCCAGCAGCCAAGATGGGGGACTAGCGGGAGGGCCTCGGGTCTTC.

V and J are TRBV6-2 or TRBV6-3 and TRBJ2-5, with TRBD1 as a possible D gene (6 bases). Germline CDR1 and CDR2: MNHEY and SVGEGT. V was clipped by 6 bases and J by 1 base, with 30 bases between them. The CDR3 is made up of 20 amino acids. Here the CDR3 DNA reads TGTGCCAGCAGCCCTGCCCCAGGGGTAGTCTTGGGGCAATCCCAAGAGACCCAGTACTTC. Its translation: CASSPAPGVVLGQSQETQYF.

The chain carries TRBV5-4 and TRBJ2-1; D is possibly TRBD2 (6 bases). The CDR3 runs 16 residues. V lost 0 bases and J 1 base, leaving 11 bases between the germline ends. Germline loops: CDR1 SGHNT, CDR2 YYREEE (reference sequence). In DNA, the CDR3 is TGTGCCAGCAGCTTGGGGGGGGACTTTTCCTACAATGAGCAGTTCTTC. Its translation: CASSLGGDFSYNEQFF.

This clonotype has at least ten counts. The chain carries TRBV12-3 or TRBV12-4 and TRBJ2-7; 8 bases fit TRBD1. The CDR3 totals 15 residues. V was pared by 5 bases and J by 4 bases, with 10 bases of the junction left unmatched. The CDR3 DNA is TGTGCCAGCAGTGACGGACAGGGTGGTATGTACGAGCAGTACTTC. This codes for CASSDGQGGMYEQYF.

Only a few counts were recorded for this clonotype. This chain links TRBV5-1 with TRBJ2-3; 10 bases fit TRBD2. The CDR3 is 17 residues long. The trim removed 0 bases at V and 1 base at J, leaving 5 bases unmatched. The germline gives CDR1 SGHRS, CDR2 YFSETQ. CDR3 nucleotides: TGCGCCAGCAGCTTGGCGCTAGCGGGAGTTGGCACAGATACGCAGTATTTT. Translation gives CASSLALAGVGTDTQYF.

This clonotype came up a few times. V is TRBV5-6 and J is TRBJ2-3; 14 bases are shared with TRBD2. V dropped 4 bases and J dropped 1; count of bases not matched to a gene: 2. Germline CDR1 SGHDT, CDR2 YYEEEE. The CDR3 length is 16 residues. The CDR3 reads CASSVGLAGGTDTQYF. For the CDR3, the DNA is TGTGCCAGCAGCGTGGGACTAGCGGGGGGCACAGATACGCAGTATTTT.

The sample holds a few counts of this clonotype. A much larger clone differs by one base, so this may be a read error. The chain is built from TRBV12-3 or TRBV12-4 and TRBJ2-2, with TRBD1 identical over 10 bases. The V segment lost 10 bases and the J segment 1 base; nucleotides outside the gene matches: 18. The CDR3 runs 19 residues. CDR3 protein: CAIRDGDRGLVWNTGELFF. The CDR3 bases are TGTGCCATCCGAGATGGGGACAGGGGTTTAGTGTGGAACACCGGGGAGCTGTTTTTT.